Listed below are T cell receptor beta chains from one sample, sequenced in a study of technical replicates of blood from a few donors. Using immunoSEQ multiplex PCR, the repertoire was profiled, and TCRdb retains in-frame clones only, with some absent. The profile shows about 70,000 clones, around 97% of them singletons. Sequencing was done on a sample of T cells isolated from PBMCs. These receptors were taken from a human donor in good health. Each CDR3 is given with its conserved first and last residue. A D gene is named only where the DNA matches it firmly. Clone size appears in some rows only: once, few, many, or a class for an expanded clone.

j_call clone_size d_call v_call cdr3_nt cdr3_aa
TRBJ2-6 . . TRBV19 TGTGCCAGTAGTTCAGGCTCTGGGGCCAACGTCCTGACTTTC CASSSGSGANVLTF
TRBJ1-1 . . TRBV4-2 TGTGCCAGCAGCCGAAGGGGGGGGGACACTGAAGCTTTCTTT CASSRRGGDTEAFF
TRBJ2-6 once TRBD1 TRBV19 TGTGCCAGTAGCCCCCCGGGACAGGGACCTTCTGGGGCCAACGTCCTGACTTTC CASSPPGQGPSGANVLTF
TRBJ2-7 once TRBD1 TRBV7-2 TGTGCCAGCAGCGCACAGGGGAACGGCTACGAGCAGTACTTC CASSAQGNGYEQYF
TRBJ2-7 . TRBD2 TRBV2 TGTGCCAGCAGTGAAATAGGGACTAGCGAGCAGTACTTC CASSEIGTSEQYF
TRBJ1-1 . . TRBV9 TGTGCCAGCAGCGTAACGGACAGACGCACTGAAGCTTTCTTT CASSVTDRRTEAFF
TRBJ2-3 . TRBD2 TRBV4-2 TGTGCCAGCAGCCAGGGACTAGCGGGAGCTTTAGATACGCAGTATTTT CASSQGLAGALDTQYF
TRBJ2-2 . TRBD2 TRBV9 TGTGCCAGCAGCGGGCGGCAGCGGGGGACCACCGGGGAGCTGTTTTTT CASSGRQRGTTGELFF
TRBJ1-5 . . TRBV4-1 TGCGCCAGCAGCCAAGTAGAAGGGAGGGGTGGGGGAGATCAGCCCCAGCATTTT CASSQVEGRGGGDQPQHF
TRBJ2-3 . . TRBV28 TGTGCCAGCAGTTTATACCTGGCTAGCACAGATACGCAGTATTTT CASSLYLASTDTQYF
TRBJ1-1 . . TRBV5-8 TGTGCCAGCAGCCAATCGGACAGACCTTTGAACACTGAAGCTTTCTTT CASSQSDRPLNTEAFF
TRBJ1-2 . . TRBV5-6 TGTGCCAGCAGCTTGCGGACAGATAGGGCATACTATGGCTACACCTTC CASSLRTDRAYYGYTF
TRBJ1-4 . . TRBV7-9 TGTGCCAGCAGCTCCCTACCTTCGTGGAGCAGGGGATATGAAAAACTGTTTTTT CASSSLPSWSRGYEKLFF
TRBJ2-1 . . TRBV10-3 TGTGCCATCAGTGTTACTCCACGGGGGCAGTTCTTC CAISVTPRGQFF
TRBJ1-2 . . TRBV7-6 TGTGCCAGCAGCTTAGGGGCGGGGGTTGGCGGCTATGGCTACACCTTC CASSLGAGVGGYGYTF
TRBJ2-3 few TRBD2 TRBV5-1 TGCGCCAGCAGCTTGACCGGGACTAGCGGGGGCCATACGCAGTATTTT CASSLTGTSGGHTQYF
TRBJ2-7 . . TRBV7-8 TGTGCCAGCAGCTCTAACCCCTTTGGACAGTCATCCTACGAGCAGTACTTC CASSSNPFGQSSYEQYF
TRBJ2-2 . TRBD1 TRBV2 TGTGCCAGCAGTCCCGGGACAGGGTCCGGGGAGCTGTTTTTT CASSPGTGSGELFF
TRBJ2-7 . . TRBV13 TGTGCCAGCACATCCAGGGGCGCCGTCGAGCAGTACTTC CASTSRGAVEQYF
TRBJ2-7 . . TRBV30 TGTGCCTGGATCAGATCGTCCGGGTCCTACGAGCAGTACTTC CAWIRSSGSYEQYF
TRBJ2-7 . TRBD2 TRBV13 TGTGCCAGCAGCTGGGGACTAGCGGGATCCTACGAGCAGTACTTC CASSWGLAGSYEQYF
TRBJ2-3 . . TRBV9 TGTGCCAGCAGCGTAGGGTCGACTCCCACAGATACGCAGTATTTT CASSVGSTPTDTQYF
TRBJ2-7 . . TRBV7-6 TGTGCCAGCAGCTTAGGGGAGTCCTACGAGCAGTACTTC CASSLGESYEQYF
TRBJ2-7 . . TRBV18 TGTGCCAGCTCACCACTCGGGGGATGGGAGCAGTACTTC CASSPLGGWEQYF
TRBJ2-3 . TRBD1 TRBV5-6 TGTGCCAGCAGCCTGACCGCGGGACAGGGTTGGCTAGATACGCAGTATTTT CASSLTAGQGWLDTQYF
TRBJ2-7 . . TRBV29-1 TGCAGCGTTGGCGGCAGGGCTTACGAGCAGTACTTC CSVGGRAYEQYF
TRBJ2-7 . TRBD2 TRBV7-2 TGTGCCAGCAGCTCTCTAGCGGGGGCGACCTACGAGCAGTACTTC CASSSLAGATYEQYF
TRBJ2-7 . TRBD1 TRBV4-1 TGCGCCAGCAGCCGGGGACAGGTCACGTACGAGCAGTACTTC CASSRGQVTYEQYF
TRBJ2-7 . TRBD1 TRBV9 TGTGCCAGCAGCGTAGCGAGCACAGGGGGCTTACTCTACGAGCAGTACTTC CASSVASTGGLLYEQYF